Following are 2 T cell receptor beta chains from one sample sequenced in a study of blood T cell repertoires in COVID-19. Some clones are missing from TCRdb's copy, which holds only in-frame ones; the method was immunoSEQ multiplex PCR. Of 160,000 or so clones listed, under 90% are singletons. The sequenced material came from peripheral blood. These receptors were taken from a man between 60 and 75 years old with acute or convalescent COVID-19.

The genes are TRBV5-4 and TRBJ1-2, with 8 bases aligning to TRBD1. CDR1 and CDR2 (germline): SGHNT, YYREEE (reference sequence). The trim removed 1 base at V and 4 bases at J, leaving 6 bases unmatched. This CDR3 comprises 15 residues. Here the CDR3 DNA reads TGTGCCAGCAGCTTGCAGGGGGCGGGATTCTATGGCTACACCTTC. The encoded protein is CASSLQGAGFYGYTF. Looking up the rest from reference TRBV5-4 and TRBJ1-2 gives the full variable domain: ETGVTQSPTHLIKTRGQQVTLRCSSQSGHNTVSWYQQALGQGPQFIFQYYREEENGRGNFPPRFSGLQFPNYSSELNVNALELDDSALYLCASSLQGAGFYGYTFGSGTRLTVV.

This clone was recorded once. This sequence joins TRBV28 and TRBJ2-2, with D tentatively TRBD1 (5 bases). This CDR3 is 12 amino acids long. Trimming cost V 8 bases and J 1 base, with 5 bases left between them. From germline, CDR1 is MDHEN and CDR2 SYDVKM. The CDR3: CASQGNTGELFF. CDR3 DNA sequence: TGTGCCAGCCAGGGGAACACCGGGGAGCTGTTTTTT.